This is a list of T cell receptor beta chains from one sample in a study of identical twins. TCRdb re-called the 5' RACE reads with MiXCR, one entry per CDR3 protein. This sample yields 1.5 million to 2 million distinct CDR3 sequences, of which under 35% are seen a single time; less than 0.35% belongs to the top ten. What was sequenced was cord blood. The receptors derive from a newborn girl in good health. Each CDR3 is given with its conserved first and last residue. D genes are given only for firm matches. Only part of the rows carry a size: once, few, many, or a class if the clone is expanded.

clone_size cdr3_length d_call j_call v_call cdr3_aa cdr3_nt
NA 11 NA TRBJ2-7 TRBV20-1 CSAQGTYEQYF TGCAGTGCTCAGGGAACCTACGAGCAGTACTTC
few 14 NA TRBJ1-1 TRBV10-3 CAISVQGLNTEAFF TGTGCCATCAGTGTTCAGGGTCTGAACACTGAAGCTTTCTTT
few 15 NA TRBJ1-5 TRBV24-1 CATSPNIPGNQPQHF TGTGCCACCAGTCCGAACATCCCGGGTAATCAGCCCCAGCATTTT
NA 13 TRBD2 TRBJ2-5 TRBV20-1 CSARASGSETQYF TGCAGTGCTAGGGCTAGCGGGAGCGAGACCCAGTACTTC
few 17 NA TRBJ2-1 TRBV5-1 CASRLTLASAMYNEQFF TGCGCCAGCAGACTTACTCTAGCCTCGGCCATGTACAATGAGCAGTTCTTC
NA 17 TRBD2 TRBJ2-3 TRBV7-2 CASSLTSGGRRTETQYF TGTGCCAGCAGCTTAACTAGCGGGGGTAGAAGAACAGAAACGCAGTATTTT
many 14 NA TRBJ2-7 TRBV29-1 CSVVKFDRTYEQYF TGCAGCGTTGTAAAGTTCGACAGAACTTACGAGCAGTACTTC
NA 14 NA TRBJ1-2 TRBV5-1 CASSLLAANYGYTF TGCGCCAGCAGCTTGTTGGCAGCTAACTATGGCTACACCTTC
NA 15 NA TRBJ1-1 TRBV20-1 CSANDYRLMNTEAYF TGCAGTGCTAATGACTACAGGCTTATGAACACTGAAGCTTACTTT
few 16 NA TRBJ2-5 TRBV28 CASSLLGSGKQETQYF TGTGCCAGCAGTCTCCTGGGTAGCGGAAAACAAGAGACCCAGTACTTC
few 15 TRBD2 TRBJ2-1 TRBV7-9 CASSFLAGVDNEQFF TGTGCCAGCAGCTTCCTAGCGGGAGTGGACAATGAGCAGTTCTTC
NA 18 NA TRBJ1-2 TRBV28 CASSLSLSLGHLLFGYTF TGTGCCAGCAGTTTATCCTTATCCCTGGGGCATCTCCTGTTCGGCTACACCTTC
few 16 NA TRBJ2-1 TRBV9 CASSVERVLSYNEQFF TGTGCCAGCAGCGTAGAACGGGTCCTCTCCTACAATGAGCAGTTCTTC
many 13 NA TRBJ2-5 TRBV9 CASSVGKEETQYF TGTGCCAGCAGCGTAGGCAAGGAAGAGACCCAGTACTTC
NA 17 TRBD1 TRBJ1-2 TRBV6-1 CASRAKYRTGIGYGYTF TGTGCCAGCAGAGCAAAATATCGGACAGGGATCGGCTATGGCTACACCTTC
NA 14 TRBD2 TRBJ2-7 TRBV28 CASSQTSGTYEQYF TGTGCCAGCAGTCAGACTAGCGGAACCTACGAGCAGTACTTC
NA 14 NA TRBJ2-7 TRBV7-2 CASSLVTVTYEQYF TGTGCCAGCAGCTTGGTGACGGTTACCTACGAGCAGTACTTC
once 16 NA TRBJ2-1 TRBV4-2 CASSQESAISYNEQFF TGTGCCAGCAGCCAAGAATCAGCGATCTCCTACAATGAGCAGTTCTTC
NA 16 NA TRBJ1-6 TRBV7-2 CASSPRIRVGYSPLHF TGTGCCAGCAGCCCAAGGATCAGGGTAGGGTATTCACCCCTCCACTTT
NA 14 NA TRBJ2-4 TRBV11-2 CASSLLTVKNIQYF TGTGCCAGCAGCTTACTGACGGTGAAAAACATTCAGTACTTC
many 13 NA TRBJ2-5 TRBV11-1 CASSKRTVETQYF TGTGCCAGCAGCAAACGGACTGTAGAGACCCAGTACTTC
NA 13 NA TRBJ1-5 TRBV7-2 CASSPHDNQPQHF TGTGCCAGCAGCCCCCATGACAATCAGCCCCAGCATTTT
few 15 NA TRBJ2-5 TRBV12-3/TRBV12-4 CASSLGATLEETQYF TGTGCCAGCAGTTTAGGGGCTACCTTGGAGGAGACCCAGTACTTC
NA 14 TRBD1 TRBJ1-2 TRBV12-3/TRBV12-4 CASSETGGKYGYTF TGTGCCAGCAGCGAGACAGGGGGCAAGTATGGCTACACCTTC
few 14 NA TRBJ1-2 TRBV9 CASSLTAASYGYTF TGTGCCAGCAGCCTCACCGCTGCGTCCTATGGCTACACCTTC
NA 16 NA TRBJ2-7 TRBV11-2 CAGSLSGLSPSYEQYF TGTGCCGGCAGCTTATCGGGACTCTCGCCTTCTTACGAGCAGTACTTC
many 14 NA TRBJ2-7 TRBV13 CASSLDRELNEQYF TGTGCCAGCAGCCTGGACAGAGAGCTTAACGAGCAGTACTTC
NA 15 TRBD1 TRBJ2-1 TRBV20-1 CSARVGGQVYNEQFF TGCAGTGCTAGAGTCGGGGGACAGGTTTACAATGAGCAGTTCTTC
few 14 NA TRBJ2-2 TRBV11-1 CASSLEQNTGELFF TGTGCCAGCAGCTTAGAACAGAACACCGGGGAGCTGTTTTTT
NA 10 NA TRBJ1-4 TRBV20-1 CSARRGGLFF TGCAGTGCTAGACGGGGGGGACTGTTTTTT
few 15 NA TRBJ2-7 TRBV19 CASSAAAGSSYEQYF TGTGCCAGTAGTGCCGCCGCTGGTTCCTCCTACGAGCAGTACTTC
few 15 NA TRBJ1-2 TRBV9 CASSVAAEPNYGYTF TGTGCCAGCAGCGTAGCTGCTGAGCCTAACTATGGCTACACCTTC
NA 16 NA TRBJ1-1 TRBV5-6 CASSLIRGIRNTEAFF TGTGCCAGCAGCCTCATCAGGGGTATCAGGAACACTGAAGCTTTCTTT
many 14 NA TRBJ1-5 TRBV3-1 CASSQGTANQPQHF TGTGCCAGCAGCCAAGGGACAGCAAATCAGCCCCAGCATTTT
NA 17 NA TRBJ2-7 TRBV3-1 CASSHAIPAGLAHEQYF TGTGCCAGCAGCCACGCCATCCCGGCGGGGCTAGCCCACGAGCAGTACTTC
NA 13 NA TRBJ2-7 TRBV6-1 CAGGIRFSYEQYF TGTGCCGGGGGGATTAGGTTTTCCTACGAGCAGTACTTC
few 17 TRBD2 TRBJ2-7 TRBV20-1 CSARDPRTSGSSYEQYF TGCAGTGCTAGAGATCCCCGGACTAGCGGGAGCTCCTACGAGCAGTACTTC
NA 20 TRBD2 TRBJ2-3 TRBV20-1 CSDERWASGRRSTGTDTQYF TGCAGTGACGAAAGATGGGCTAGCGGGAGAAGGAGTACGGGTACAGATACGCAGTATTTT
few 14 TRBD1 TRBJ1-1 TRBV25-1 CASSESTGTTEAFF TGTGCCAGCAGTGAATCGACAGGGACCACTGAAGCTTTCTTT
NA 15 NA TRBJ2-7 TRBV5-6 CASSLYRSSYNEQYF TGTGCCAGCAGCCTCTACAGGAGCTCCTACAATGAGCAGTACTTC
few 14 TRBD1 TRBJ1-5 TRBV5-1 CASSEGTANQPQHF TGCGCCAGCAGCGAGGGGACAGCTAATCAGCCCCAGCATTTT
NA 15 NA TRBJ1-1 TRBV20-1 CSARDNTGIETEAFF TGCAGTGCTAGAGATAACACAGGGATCGAGACTGAAGCTTTCTTT
NA 14 NA TRBJ2-1 TRBV27 CASSGTPRLGEQFF TGTGCCAGCAGTGGGACGCCGAGGTTGGGTGAGCAGTTCTTC
few 13 NA TRBJ1-5 TRBV14 CASSRTLGQPQHF TGTGCCAGCAGCCGAACACTAGGTCAGCCCCAGCATTTT
NA 12 NA TRBJ1-1 TRBV7-6 CASSLGTGYAFF TGTGCCAGCAGCTTAGGTACAGGGTATGCTTTCTTT
NA 13 NA TRBJ2-7 TRBV5-1 CASSFYWTYEQYF TGCGCCAGCAGCTTTTATTGGACCTACGAGCAGTACTTC
once 17 TRBD2 TRBJ2-1 TRBV3-1 CASSHAGGISSYNEQFF TGTGCCAGCAGCCACGCCGGGGGGATTAGCTCCTACAATGAGCAGTTCTTC
NA 14 NA TRBJ1-2 TRBV11-3 CASSLQGPLYGYTF TGTGCCAGCAGCTTACAAGGCCCTCTTTATGGCTACACCTTC
NA 13 NA TRBJ1-1 TRBV2 CASMGERGTEAFF TGTGCCAGCATGGGTGAGAGGGGCACTGAAGCTTTCTTT
few 13 NA TRBJ1-2 TRBV6-1 CASKQLLHGGYTF TGTGCCAGCAAACAGCTACTTCATGGCGGCTACACCTTC
NA 15 TRBD1 TRBJ2-5 TRBV4-2 CASSQAYRGRETQYF TGTGCCAGCAGCCAGGCTTACAGGGGGCGGGAGACCCAGTACTTC
NA 14 NA TRBJ2-1 TRBV5-4 CASSRLAIDNEQFF TGTGCCAGCAGCCGTCTAGCGATCGACAATGAGCAGTTCTTC
few 13 NA TRBJ2-5 TRBV28 CATTRGSQETQYF TGTGCCACCACCCGGGGCAGCCAAGAGACCCAGTACTTC